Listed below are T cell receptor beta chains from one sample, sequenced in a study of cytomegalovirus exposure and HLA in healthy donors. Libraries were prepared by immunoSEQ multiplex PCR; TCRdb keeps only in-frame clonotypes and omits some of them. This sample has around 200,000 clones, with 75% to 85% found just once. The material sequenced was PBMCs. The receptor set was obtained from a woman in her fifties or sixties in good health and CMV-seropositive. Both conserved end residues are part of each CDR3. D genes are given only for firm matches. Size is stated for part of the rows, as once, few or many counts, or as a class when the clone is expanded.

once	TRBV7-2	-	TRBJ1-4	CASSEPSCLLVDNEKLFF	TGTGCCAGCAGTGAACCTTCGTGTCTCCTAGTCGACAATGAAAAACTGTTTTTT
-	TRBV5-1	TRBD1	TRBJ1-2	CASSLPGQGNYGYTF	TGCGCCAGCAGCTTACCGGGACAGGGGAACTATGGCTACACCTTC
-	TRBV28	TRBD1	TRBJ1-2	CASSSTPPVDRGYGYTF	TGTGCCAGCAGTTCCACCCCGCCTGTGGACAGGGGATATGGCTACACCTTC
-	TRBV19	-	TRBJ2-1	CASSIGHGRHEQFF	TGTGCCAGTAGTATAGGACATGGGAGGCATGAGCAGTTCTTC
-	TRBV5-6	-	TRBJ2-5	CASSLADKQETQYF	TGTGCCAGCAGCTTGGCGGACAAACAAGAGACCCAGTACTTC
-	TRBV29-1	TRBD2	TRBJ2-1	CSVHPHYSGERRFF	TGCAGCGTTCATCCCCATTATAGCGGGGAGCGCCGGTTCTTC
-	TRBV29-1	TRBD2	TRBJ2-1	CSVDPSSGEQFF	TGCAGCGTTGACCCTTCTAGCGGGGAGCAGTTCTTC
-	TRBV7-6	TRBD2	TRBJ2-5	CASSVRPAGEVETQYF	TGTGCCAGCAGCGTACGACCAGCGGGGGAGGTAGAGACCCAGTACTTC
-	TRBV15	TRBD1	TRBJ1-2	CATSRDPQGGYGYTF	TGTGCCACCAGCAGAGATCCCCAGGGGGGTTATGGCTACACCTTC
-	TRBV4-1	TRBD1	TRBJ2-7	CASSHPGQGSEQYF	TGCGCCAGCAGCCATCCGGGACAGGGGAGCGAGCAGTACTTC
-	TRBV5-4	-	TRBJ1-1	CASSLLRGNTEAFF	TGTGCCAGCAGCTTGCTCCGAGGGAACACTGAAGCTTTCTTT
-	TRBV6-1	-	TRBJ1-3	CAAEPASSGNTIYF	TGTGCCGCCGAACCCGCGAGTTCTGGAAACACCATATATTTT
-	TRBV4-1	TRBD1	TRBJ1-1	CASSPRTGTLYTEAFF	TGCGCCAGCAGCCCAAGGACAGGGACCCTTTACACTGAAGCTTTCTTT
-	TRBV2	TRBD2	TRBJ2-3	CASSWAGGSTTDTQYF	TGTGCCAGCAGTTGGGCGGGGGGGAGCACCACAGATACGCAGTATTTT
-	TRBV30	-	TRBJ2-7	CAWSVEGGAYEQYF	TGTGCCTGGAGTGTTGAGGGTGGGGCCTACGAGCAGTACTTC
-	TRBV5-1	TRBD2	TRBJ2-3	CASHGAGGSTDTQYF	TGCGCCAGCCACGGGGCGGGGGGAAGCACAGATACGCAGTATTTT
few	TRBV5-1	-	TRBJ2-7	CASSLGAGQTYEQYF	TGCGCCAGCAGCTTGGGGGCAGGGCAAACCTACGAGCAGTACTTC
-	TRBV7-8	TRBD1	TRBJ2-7	CASSLTPTGNRNEQYF	TGTGCCAGCAGCTTAACCCCGACAGGGAATCGGAACGAGCAGTACTTC
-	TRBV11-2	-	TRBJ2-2	CASSYLRGGTGELFF	TGTGCCAGCAGCTACCTAAGGGGAGGCACCGGGGAGCTGTTTTTT
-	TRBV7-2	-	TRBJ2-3	CASSFGEAPWADTQYF	TGTGCCAGCAGCTTTGGGGAGGCCCCTTGGGCAGATACGCAGTATTTT
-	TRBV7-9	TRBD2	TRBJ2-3	CASSLGGADTQYF	TGTGCCAGCAGCCTCGGGGGGGCAGATACGCAGTATTTT
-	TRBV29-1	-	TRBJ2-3	CSVGRGADTQYF	TGCAGCGTTGGAAGGGGTGCAGATACGCAGTATTTT
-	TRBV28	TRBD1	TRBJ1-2	CASRLTGARGYTF	TGTGCCAGCAGGCTGACAGGGGCGAGAGGCTACACCTTC
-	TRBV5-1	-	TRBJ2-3	CASSSLQGYSTDTQYF	TGCGCCAGCAGCTCGCTCCAGGGGTATAGCACAGATACGCAGTATTTT
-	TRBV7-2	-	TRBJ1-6	CASSPRVNSPLHF	TGTGCCAGCAGCCCGAGGGTTAATTCACCCCTCCACTTT
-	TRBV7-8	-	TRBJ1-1	CASSLRPQGTNTEAFF	TGTGCCAGCAGCTTAAGGCCCCAGGGAACGAACACTGAAGCTTTCTTT
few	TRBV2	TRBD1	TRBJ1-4	CASNGGTGTEKLFF	TGTGCCAGCAACGGGGGGACAGGGACTGAAAAACTGTTTTTT
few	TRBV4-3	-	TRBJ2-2	CASSPQNTGELFF	TGCGCCAGCAGCCCCCAGAACACCGGGGAGCTGTTTTTT
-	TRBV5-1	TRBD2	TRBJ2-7	CASSLSYGAGGGEQYF	TGCGCCAGCAGCTTGAGCTATGGAGCGGGAGGCGGCGAGCAGTACTTC
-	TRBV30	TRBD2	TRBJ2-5	CAWSKAGGQETQYF	TGTGCCTGGAGTAAAGCGGGGGGCCAAGAGACCCAGTACTTC
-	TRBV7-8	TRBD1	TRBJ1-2	CASSIDRVRDGYTF	TGTGCCAGCAGTATAGACAGGGTGAGAGATGGCTACACCTTC
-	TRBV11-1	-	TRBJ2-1	CASSLASQGSEQFF	TGTGCCAGCAGCTTAGCGTCGCAGGGGTCTGAGCAGTTCTTC
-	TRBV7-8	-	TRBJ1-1	CASSPLLNTEAFF	TGTGCCAGCAGCCCCCTGTTAAACACTGAAGCTTTCTTT
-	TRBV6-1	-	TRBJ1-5	CASSESGGMAQPQHF	TGTGCCAGCAGTGAATCCGGAGGGATGGCCCAGCCCCAGCATTTT
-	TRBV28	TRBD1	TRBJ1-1	CASRAGTGYTEAFF	TGTGCCAGCAGGGCCGGGACAGGGTACACTGAAGCTTTCTTT
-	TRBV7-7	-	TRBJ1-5	CASSQYYDPGSNQPQHF	TGTGCCAGCAGCCAATACTACGACCCGGGATCAAATCAGCCCCAGCATTTT
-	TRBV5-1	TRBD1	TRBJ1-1	CASSLVAGQRTEAFF	TGCGCCAGCAGCTTGGTCGCGGGACAGCGGACTGAAGCTTTCTTT
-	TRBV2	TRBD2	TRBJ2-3	CASRSGGGTDTQYF	TGTGCCAGCAGATCAGGCGGGGGGACAGATACGCAGTATTTT
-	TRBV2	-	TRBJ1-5	CASRQGNSNQPQHF	TGTGCCAGCAGGCAGGGCAATAGCAATCAGCCCCAGCATTTT
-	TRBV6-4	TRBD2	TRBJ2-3	CASISGRGADTQYF	TGTGCCAGCATTTCCGGGAGGGGCGCAGATACGCAGTATTTT
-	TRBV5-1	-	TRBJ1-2	CASSTTIGVGYTF	TGCGCCAGCAGCACAACAATCGGGGTTGGCTACACCTTC
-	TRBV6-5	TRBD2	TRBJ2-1	CASRPGGRTYNEQFF	TGTGCCAGCAGACCGGGGGGGAGAACCTACAATGAGCAGTTCTTC
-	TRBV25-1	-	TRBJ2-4	CASSVFSGQIQYF	TGTGCCAGCAGTGTTTTCTCCGGACAGATTCAGTACTTC
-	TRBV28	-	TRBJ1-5	CASSQARQPQHF	TGTGCCAGCAGTCAGGCCCGGCAGCCCCAGCATTTT
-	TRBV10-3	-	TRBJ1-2	CAISGNRVGDGYTF	TGTGCCATCAGTGGAAACAGGGTTGGGGATGGCTACACCTTC
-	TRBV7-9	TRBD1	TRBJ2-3	CASSLRQGAADTQYF	TGTGCCAGCAGCTTAAGACAGGGGGCGGCAGATACGCAGTATTTT
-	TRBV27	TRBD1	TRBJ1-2	CASSSDRGVFYGYTF	TGTGCCAGCAGTTCCGACAGGGGGGTCTTCTATGGCTACACCTTC
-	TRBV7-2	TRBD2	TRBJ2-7	CASSVDTGGKYF	TGTGCCAGCAGCGTAGACACGGGAGGAAAGTACTTC
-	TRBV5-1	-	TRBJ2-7	CASSLGGSRSYEQYF	TGCGCCAGCAGCTTGGGAGGGTCCCGTTCCTACGAGCAGTACTTC